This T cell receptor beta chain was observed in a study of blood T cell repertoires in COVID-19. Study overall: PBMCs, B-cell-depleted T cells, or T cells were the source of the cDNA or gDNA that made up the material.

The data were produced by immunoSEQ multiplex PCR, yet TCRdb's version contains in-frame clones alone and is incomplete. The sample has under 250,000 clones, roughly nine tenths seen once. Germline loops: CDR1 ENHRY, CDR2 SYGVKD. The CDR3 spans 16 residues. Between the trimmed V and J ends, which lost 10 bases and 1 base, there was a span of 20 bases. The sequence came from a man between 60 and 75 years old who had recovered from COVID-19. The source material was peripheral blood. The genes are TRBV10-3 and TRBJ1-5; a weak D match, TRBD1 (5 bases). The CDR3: CATRGAAMGSNQPQHF. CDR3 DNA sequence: TGTGCCACCAGAGGGGCGGCCATGGGGAGCAATCAGCCCCAGCATTTT.